This TCR beta chain appears in the sequencing data of a study of shared clonotypes between healthy human individuals. Overall study: The plates for each donor numbered three CD4 naive, three CD4 memory, two CD8 naive and one CD8 memory.

To note about this clone: Its target is not known.

General observations from the study: Several donors showed sharing of around 5.3% of naive CD4 clonotypes. Among the subsets, naive ones generally showed larger estimated richness than memory ones.

V was clipped by 4 bases and J by 5 bases; unmatched bases: 8. The germline V gene encodes CDR1 SGHNT and CDR2 YYREEE (reference sequence). CDR3 size: 15 residues. Clones were sequenced by immunoSEQ multiplex PCR, and TCRdb holds only the in-frame ones, with some missing. The repertoire holds roughly 2 million clones, with 90% to 95% as singletons. This TCR was recovered from a man aged 18 to 30 in good health. The chain carries TRBV5-4 and TRBJ1-4; 7 nucleotides line up with TRBD1. Sequencing was carried out using naive CD4+ T cells sorted from blood. Described subset: CD45RA+ positively selected. CDR3 protein: CASSNADRVNEKLFF. CDR3 coding DNA: TGTGCCAGCAGCAACGCCGACAGGGTCAATGAAAAACTGTTTTTT.